A selection of T cell receptor beta chains follows, all from one sample in a study of blood T cell repertoires in COVID-19. Profiling relied on immunoSEQ multiplex PCR, and the TCRdb table lists in-frame clones only, not all of them. The data contain some 290,000 clones, roughly 91% of them singletons. The sequenced material came from PBMCs or T cells enriched from blood (not recorded which). The receptors shown here come from a woman younger than 45 who had recovered from COVID-19. The conserved cysteine and the conserved F or W are not part of the CDR3 here.

CDR3aa | v_gene
ASSPLDSMNTEAF | TRBV18
ASSPSPDGNYGYT | TRBV27
ASREGTSASMVSNEQF | TRBV5-1
ASSPSSGSTDTQY | TRBV18
SVERGGRSQF | TRBV29-1
ASSVRREATDTQY | TRBV9
ASSPRTGGGTEAF | TRBV5-4
ASSLEREPTTKEQF | TRBV5-8
ASSLGEGSYEQY | TRBV5-1
ASSEATGNQPQH | TRBV6-1
ASSTGTSWPGETQY | TRBV2
ASSISTGFGNTIY | TRBV11-2
AISDWDRTSYEQY | TRBV10-3
ASSLVAGGTTDTQY | TRBV7-9
ASSQDFSRSVPTMAQF | TRBV14
ASSLNRMNTEAF | TRBV27
ASSPLTKLQEQF | TRBV28
ATRGQGEDTEAF | TRBV24-1
ASSPPSPRTGTYEQY | TRBV7-9
ASSKSKRHYNEQF | TRBV21-1
ASSPARRETQY | TRBV14
ASSPGSVGSNYGYT | TRBV19
ASRHRGQGEKLF | TRBV6-5
AISESGSMRPQH | TRBV10-3
ASSLGRGVGELF | TRBV13
ASSLGSGDYPYEQY | TRBV11-3
SVRTGYSMNTEAF | TRBV29-1
ASSVSSGLYNEQF | TRBV9